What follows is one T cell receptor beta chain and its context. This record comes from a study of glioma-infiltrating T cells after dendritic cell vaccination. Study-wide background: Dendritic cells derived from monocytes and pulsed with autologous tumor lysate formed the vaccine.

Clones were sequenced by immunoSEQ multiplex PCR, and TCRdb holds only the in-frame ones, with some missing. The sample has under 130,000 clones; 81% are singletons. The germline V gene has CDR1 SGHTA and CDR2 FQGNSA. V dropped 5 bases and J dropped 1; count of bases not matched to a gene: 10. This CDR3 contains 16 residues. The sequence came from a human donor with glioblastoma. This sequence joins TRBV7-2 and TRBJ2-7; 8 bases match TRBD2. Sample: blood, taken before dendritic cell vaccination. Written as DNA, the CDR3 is TGTGCCAGCAGCCGCGGGGGAGGCGGGGGGTCCTACGAGCAGTACTTC. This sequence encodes CASSRGGGGGSYEQYF.